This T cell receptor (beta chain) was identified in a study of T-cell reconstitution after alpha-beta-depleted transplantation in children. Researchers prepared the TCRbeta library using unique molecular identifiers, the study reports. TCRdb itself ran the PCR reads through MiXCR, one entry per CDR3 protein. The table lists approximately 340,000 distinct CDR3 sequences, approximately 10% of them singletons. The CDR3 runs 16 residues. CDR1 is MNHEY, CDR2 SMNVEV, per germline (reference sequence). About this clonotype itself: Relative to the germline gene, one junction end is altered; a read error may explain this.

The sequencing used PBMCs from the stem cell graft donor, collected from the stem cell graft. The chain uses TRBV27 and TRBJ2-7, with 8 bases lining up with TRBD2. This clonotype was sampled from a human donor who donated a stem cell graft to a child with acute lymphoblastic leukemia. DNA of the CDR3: TGTGCCAGCAGTTTAAGTTCCGGCGGGAGGATTTACGACCAGTACTTC. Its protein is CASSLSSGGRIYDQYF.